This TCR beta chain is drawn from a study of blood T cell repertoires in COVID-19. The wider study: Spain, Italy and the United States supplied samples that represented acute and convalescent COVID-19. Sample material is recorded as cDNA or gDNA derived from T cells, B-cell-depleted T cells, or PBMCs.

As originally analysed: Researchers report that nucleated cell counts were estimated from reference gene primer amplification. Assay: immunoSEQ multiplex PCR; the TCRdb copy retains only in-frame clones and omits some. V, J and clone size reflect that table, while D and trimming were determined from the DNA. Among hundreds of thousands of clones listed, roughly 90% were seen once. V lost 5 bases and J 4 bases, leaving 17 bases between the germline ends. Germline-derived CDR1 and CDR2 are SEHNR and FQNEAQ (reference sequence). CDR3 length: 16 residues. The origin of this receptor is a woman aged 25 to 39 with active or convalescent COVID-19. The sequenced material came from peripheral blood. The chain employs TRBV7-9 and TRBJ2-2, with D possibly matching TRBD1 (5 bases). CDR3 sequence: CASSLGLGAGTGELFF. The CDR3 coding sequence is TGTGCCAGCAGCCTAGGGTTAGGGGCTGGCACCGGGGAGCTGTTTTTT.